This T cell receptor beta chain originates from a study of shared clonotypes between healthy human individuals. General study points: Measured sharing among donors was expected to vary with sequencing depth.

CD45RA-negative memory and CD45RA+ naive subsets were split from the CD4+ cells. Comments on this clone: Its antigen remains unidentified.

Germline values: CDR1 KGHSH, CDR2 LQKENI. Deletions cut 2 bases from V and 6 bases from J, with 17 bases between. This CDR3 comprises 15 residues. The data were produced by immunoSEQ multiplex PCR, yet TCRdb's version contains in-frame clones alone and is incomplete. The sample shows roughly 1,500,000 clones, around 98.5% of them seen only once. The sequencing sample was made of naive CD4+ T cells sorted from blood. Described subset: CD45RA+ positively selected. V and J are TRBV18 and TRBJ2-7; possible D gene TRBD1, 5 bases. The source is a man aged 25-45 years in good health. In DNA, the CDR3 is TGTGCCAGCTCACCAGGGCAGGGTCCTTCACTCGAGCAGTACTTC. It is translated as CASSPGQGPSLEQYF.